The rows below give T cell receptor beta chains drawn from one sample of a study of blood T cell repertoires in COVID-19. Sequencing used immunoSEQ multiplex PCR; TCRdb keeps in-frame clones, though not all of them. This sample has 50,000 to 70,000 clones, with around 80% found just once. Input material: peripheral blood. The receptors derive from a man in his 60s with acute or convalescent COVID-19. CDR3s leave out the opening cysteine and the closing phenylalanine or tryptophan. The D gene is left open where the match is weak. Clone sizes are given selectively: once, few, many, or a class where the clone is expanded.

CDR3aa | j_gene | d_gene | abundance | v_gene
ASSYESGDEQF | TRBJ2-1 | - | once | TRBV5-1
ASSHGTGVPYEQY | TRBJ2-7 | TRBD1 | once | TRBV7-9
ASSTQGNTGELF | TRBJ2-2 | - | few | TRBV10-2
ASSDGWGTIQF | TRBJ2-1 | TRBD2 | - | TRBV6-4
ASSPTSGSVYEQY | TRBJ2-7 | TRBD2 | few | TRBV7-2
ASSIATGSGNTIY | TRBJ1-3 | - | once | TRBV19
ASSLRRGQGNEKLF | TRBJ1-4 | TRBD1 | few | TRBV2
ASRTSGRGTGELF | TRBJ2-2 | TRBD2 | - | TRBV27
ASRPTGSGANVLT | TRBJ2-6 | - | few | TRBV5-4
AISVLGQGAGGYT | TRBJ1-2 | TRBD1 | - | TRBV10-3
ASSQSKDREGGYGYT | TRBJ1-2 | TRBD1 | - | TRBV4-2
SAQRAGANTGELF | TRBJ2-2 | TRBD2 | - | TRBV29-1
ASSSQGLAGGGTQY | TRBJ2-5 | TRBD2 | - | TRBV3-1/TRBV3-2